This TCR beta chain emerged from a study of cytomegalovirus exposure and HLA in healthy donors. Regarding the study as a whole: The study recorded about 150 TCR beta chains that were cytomegalovirus-associated. Some public TCRs appeared in many individuals, while most sequences were rare. It was confirmed in vitro that a few of the CMV-associated chains were specific for CMV antigens.

As regards this clone: Its specificity is not known.

The V gene lost 1 base and the J gene lost 4 bases, with 13 bases spanning the gap. Germline CDR1 is SSHAT and CDR2 is FNYEAQ (reference sequence). This CDR3 region has 16 residues. These donors were members of the roughly 130-subject validation cohort, a group separate from the approximately 680-subject first cohort. The method was immunoSEQ multiplex PCR; TCRdb's version includes in-frame clones alone and lacks a portion of them. The table records some 140,000 clones, 70% to 85% of them present only once. The specimen was PBMCs. The chain has TRBV7-7 and TRBJ2-2, with D possibly matching TRBD1 (6 bases). This clonotype originated in a man aged 25-45 years in good health and CMV-seropositive. CDR3 loop: CASSLGAGAPTGELFF. DNA of the CDR3: TGTGCCAGCAGCTTAGGAGCAGGGGCCCCCACCGGGGAGCTGTTTTTT.